Sequencing of this TCR beta chain was carried out in a study of blood T cell repertoires in COVID-19. In the study overall: From the United States, Italy and Spain came samples of acute and convalescent COVID-19. The cDNA or gDNA used as material had been derived from T cells, B-cell-depleted T cells, or PBMCs.

Generated by immunoSEQ multiplex PCR, the TCRdb table keeps only in-frame clones and is missing some. The sample consists of about 200,000 clones, 85% to 90% of them appearing once. This CDR3 comprises 15 residues. Germline V lookup: CDR1 SGHTA, CDR2 FQGNSA. V gave up 5 bases and J gave up 3 bases; unmatched junction bases: 6. The chain couples TRBV7-2 to TRBJ2-7; TRBD1 aligns across 11 bases. The sequencing sample was made of peripheral blood. The source of this sequence is a man in his sixties with acute or convalescent COVID-19. CDR3 sequence reads: CASSAGTGGFYEQYF. CDR3 sequence (DNA): TGTGCCAGCAGCGCCGGGACAGGGGGTTTCTACGAGCAGTACTTC.